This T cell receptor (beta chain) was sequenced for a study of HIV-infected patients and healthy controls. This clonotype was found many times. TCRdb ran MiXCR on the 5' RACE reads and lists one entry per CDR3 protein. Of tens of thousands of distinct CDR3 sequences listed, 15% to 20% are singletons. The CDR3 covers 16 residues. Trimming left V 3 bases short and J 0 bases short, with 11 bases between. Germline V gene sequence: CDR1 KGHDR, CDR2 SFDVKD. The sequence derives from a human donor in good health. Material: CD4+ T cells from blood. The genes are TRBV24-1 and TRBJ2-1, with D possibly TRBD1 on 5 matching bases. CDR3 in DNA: TGTGCCACCAGTGATCGACAGAAAAACTCCTACAATGAGCAGTTCTTC. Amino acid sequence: CATSDRQKNSYNEQFF.